What follows describes a single T cell receptor beta chain. The data belong to a study of blood T cell repertoires in COVID-19. This table comes from immunoSEQ multiplex PCR, and its TCRdb copy is limited to in-frame clones, with some not included. The data show approximately 96,000 clones, over 75% seen once. The source material was peripheral blood. The origin of this receptor is a woman aged 80 or over with acute or convalescent COVID-19.

CDR3 loop: CASSYYRETGYTF. Here the CDR3 DNA reads TGTGCCAGCAGTTACTATCGGGAAACTGGCTACACCTTC. The chain recombines TRBV6-2 or TRBV6-3 with TRBJ1-2; the D is unclear. V lost 1 base and J lost 7, with 10 bases in between. Germline values: CDR1 MNHEY, CDR2 SVGEGT. This CDR3 has 13 amino acids.